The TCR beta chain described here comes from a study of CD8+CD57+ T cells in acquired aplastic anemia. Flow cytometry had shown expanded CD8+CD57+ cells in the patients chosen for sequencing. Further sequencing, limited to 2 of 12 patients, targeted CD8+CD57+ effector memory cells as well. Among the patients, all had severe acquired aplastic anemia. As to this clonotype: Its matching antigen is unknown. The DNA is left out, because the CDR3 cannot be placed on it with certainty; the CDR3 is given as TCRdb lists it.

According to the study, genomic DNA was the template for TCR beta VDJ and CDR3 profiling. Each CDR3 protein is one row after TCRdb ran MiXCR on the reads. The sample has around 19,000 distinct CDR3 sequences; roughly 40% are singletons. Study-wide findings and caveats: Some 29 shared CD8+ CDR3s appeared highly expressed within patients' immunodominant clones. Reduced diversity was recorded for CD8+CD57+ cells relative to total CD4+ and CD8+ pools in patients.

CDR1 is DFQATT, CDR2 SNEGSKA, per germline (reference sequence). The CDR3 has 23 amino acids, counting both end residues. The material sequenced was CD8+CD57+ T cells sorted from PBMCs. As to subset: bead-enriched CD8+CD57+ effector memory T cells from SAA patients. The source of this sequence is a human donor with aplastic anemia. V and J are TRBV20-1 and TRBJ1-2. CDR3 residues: CSARGLGPLSLCQIQGCVYGYTF.